The T cell receptor (beta chain) described here comes from a study of early T cells in non-severe SARS-CoV-2 infection. Turning to the study itself: The sequenced material was bulk RNA from unsorted whole blood, and its chains were unpaired.

This clonotype has more than one count but fewer than ten. As yet, its antigen is unknown. TCRdb independently ran MiXCR on the 5' RACE reads; one entry per CDR3 protein. This sample carries under 100,000 distinct CDR3 sequences, 12% to 15% of them seen once, and the ten largest clones take over 1.2%. From germline, CDR1 is SEHNR and CDR2 FQNEAQ (reference sequence). V shed 4 bases and J shed 7 bases, with 5 bases lying between them. This CDR3 region has 11 residues. Study conclusions and caveats: Private and CD4 specificities were missed by VDJdb matching, which favored anti-spike CD8 responses.

The TCR originated in an adult who was a healthcare worker with PCR-confirmed SARS-CoV-2 infection or an uninfected control (not recorded which). The V call is TRBV7-9, the J call TRBJ2-1; D is unresolved. Sample: whole blood. Here the CDR3 reads CASSSRNEQFF. The CDR3, as DNA: TGTGCCAGCAGCTCAAGAAATGAGCAGTTCTTC.